This T cell receptor (beta chain) stems from a study of human T cells and chemical hapten exposure. Across the study: Diphenylcyclopropenone, dosed weekly to the scalp, was given to patients throughout the approximately 22-week study.

This clonotype has ten or more counts. Individual cDNA molecules each carried unique molecular identifiers attached by the library. TCRdb re-called the RACE reads with MiXCR, one entry per CDR3 protein. Of under 120,000 distinct CDR3 sequences in the sample, 11% were seen once. Time point indicated: patch test 1, 2 weeks after DPC sensitization. Treatment here: therapeutic diphenylcyclopropenone sensitization with weekly scalp DPC. Ahead of applying each patch test, blood was sampled. The sequence came from a middle-aged woman with alopecia areata. Some clones in this sample may be carry-over from other donors' samples. The sample was whole blood, taken in connection with sensitization to the hapten diphenylcyclopropenone (DPC).

CDR3 coding DNA: TGTGCCAGCATTGGAAGGGGACGAATGAACACTGAAGCTTTCTTT. It translates to CASIGRGRMNTEAFF. This chain uses TRBV6-2 or TRBV6-3 with TRBJ1-1; maybe TRBD1 (5 bases). The CDR3 is made up of 15 amino acids. The germline V gene has CDR1 MNHEY and CDR2 SVGEGT. The V and J ends lost 7 bases and 0 bases respectively, with 15 bases between them.